This TCR beta chain was identified in a study of shared clonotypes between healthy human individuals. TCRdb's copy holds only in-frame clones and misses some; the assay was immunoSEQ multiplex PCR. The sample has about 2.4 million clones; roughly 93% are singletons. Between the trimmed V and J ends, which lost 2 bases and 4 bases, there was a span of 9 bases. The CDR3 has 15 amino acids. CDR1 LNHNV and CDR2 YYDKDF come from the germline V gene (reference sequence). Points from the study as a whole: Among four donors, roughly 5% of naive CD4 clonotypes were found in common. Expectations were that clonotype sharing among donors would be affected by sequencing depth.

A note on this clone: Antigen: not known.

Donors had no recently reported acute infections or vaccinations and were HIV-negative. The sequence came from a man between 18 and 29 years old in good health. Some clones in this sample may be carry-over from other donors' samples. The sequencing input was naive CD4+ T cells from PBMCs. Subset described: CD45RA+ positively selected. The rearrangement uses TRBV15 and TRBJ2-6; D unclear. CDR3 bases: TGTGCCACCAGCAGACTTGTCGCCGGGGCCAACGTCCTGACTTTC. This sequence encodes CATSRLVAGANVLTF. The full variable domain, in which reference TRBV15 and TRBJ2-6 provide the parts outside the CDR3, is DAMVIQNPRYQVTQFGKPVTLSCSQTLNHNVMYWYQQKSSQAPKLLFHYYDKDFNNEADTPDNFQSRRPNTSFCFLDIRSPGLGDTAMYLCATSRLVAGANVLTFGAGSRLTVL.